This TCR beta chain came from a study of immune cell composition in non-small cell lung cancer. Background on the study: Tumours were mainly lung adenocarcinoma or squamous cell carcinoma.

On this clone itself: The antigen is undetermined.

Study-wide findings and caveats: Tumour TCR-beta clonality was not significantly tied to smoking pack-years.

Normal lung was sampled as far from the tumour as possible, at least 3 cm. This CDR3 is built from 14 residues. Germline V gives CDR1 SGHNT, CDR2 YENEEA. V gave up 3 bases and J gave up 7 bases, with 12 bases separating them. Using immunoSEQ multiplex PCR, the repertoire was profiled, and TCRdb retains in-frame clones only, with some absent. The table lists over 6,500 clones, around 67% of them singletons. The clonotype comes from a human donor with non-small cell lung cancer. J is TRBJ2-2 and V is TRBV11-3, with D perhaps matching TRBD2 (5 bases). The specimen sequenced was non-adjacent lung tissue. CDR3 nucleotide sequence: TGTGCCAGCAGCTTTCCTAGCTCGGGCGGGGAGCTGTTTTTT. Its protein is CASSFPSSGGELFF.